The 12 T cell receptor beta chains presented below share a single source sample, sequenced in a study of blood T cell repertoires in COVID-19. The table came from immunoSEQ multiplex PCR; TCRdb's copy has only in-frame clones and leaves some out. This table has roughly 170,000 clones, roughly 85% appearing once. The specimen was peripheral blood. The receptors were sampled from a woman in her sixties or seventies with acute or convalescent COVID-19.

CDR3 loop: CASRSLAAGANVLTF. The CDR3 DNA is TGTGCCAGCAGGTCACTAGCTGCTGGGGCCAACGTCCTGACTTTC. V is TRBV7-9 and J is TRBJ2-6; D possibly corresponds to TRBD2 (6 bases). V shed 6 bases and J shed 2 bases, with 11 bases lying between them. In germline, CDR1 is SEHNR, CDR2 FQNEAQ (reference sequence). This CDR3 comprises 15 residues.

The V call is TRBV7-9, the J call TRBJ1-2; D remains ambiguous. The germline V gene encodes CDR1 SEHNR and CDR2 FQNEAQ (reference sequence). This CDR3 region has 13 residues. Trimming left V 1 base short and J 7 bases short, with 10 bases between. CDR3 sequence: CASSLDGTGGYTF. CDR3 nucleotides: TGTGCCAGCAGCTTAGATGGAACGGGTGGCTACACCTTC.

The chain joins TRBV19 to TRBJ2-7; 7 bases are shared with TRBD1. The V and J ends lost 5 bases and 7 bases, in that order; junction bases with no gene match: 11. The CDR3 length is 14 residues. Germline CDR1 is LNHDA and CDR2 is SQIVND (reference sequence). This CDR3 reads CASSPGQLLGEQYF. DNA for the CDR3: TGTGCCAGTAGTCCGGGACAGCTTTTGGGAGAGCAGTACTTC.

The rearrangement joins TRBV9 to TRBJ1-1; D is ambiguous. V lost 3 bases to trimming and J lost 4 bases, with 10 bases between them. Germline V gives CDR1 SGDLS, CDR2 YYNGEE. The CDR3 consists of 13 residues. The chain's CDR3 is CASSEGGVTEAFF. The CDR3 coding sequence is TGTGCCAGCAGCGAGGGAGGAGTCACTGAAGCTTTCTTT.

The rearrangement joins TRBV10-1 to TRBJ2-3; TRBD1 matches at 9 bases. The CDR3 totals 15 residues. Germline assignment: CDR1 WNHNN and CDR2 SYGVQD (reference sequence). After removal of 3 bases from V and 7 bases from J, the junction contained 8 bases not matched to a gene. The CDR3 here is CASSETGQGRHTQYF. In DNA form, the CDR3 reads TGCGCCAGCAGTGAAACCGGACAGGGGAGACATACGCAGTATTTT.

Regarding this clone: This may stem from a read error, because a much larger clone lies one nucleotide away. The chain has TRBV7-9 and TRBJ1-1; TRBD1 is a possible D gene (6 bases). V dropped 0 bases and J dropped 4 bases, with 12 bases sitting between them. CDR1 is SEHNR and CDR2 is FQNEAQ in the germline V gene (reference sequence). The CDR3 totals 15 residues. CDR3 in DNA: TGTGCCAGCAGCTTAGCGCAGGGGTCGAGCACTGAAGCTTTCTTT. Translation: CASSLAQGSSTEAFF.

V and J are TRBV11-2 and TRBJ2-5, with 8 positions matching TRBD2. Germline CDR1 reads SGHAT; CDR2 reads FQNNGV. Losses at the gene ends were 8 bases for V and 7 bases for J; bases not matched to a gene: 9. The CDR3 contains 13 residues. This CDR3 is CASSYGGAGTQYF. The CDR3 DNA reads as TGTGCCAGCTCCTACGGGGGGGCCGGGACCCAGTACTTC.

The V and J genes are TRBV19 and TRBJ2-1; 7 nucleotides agree with TRBD2. This CDR3 contains 16 residues. With V trimmed by 4 bases and J by 4 bases, 10 bases remained unmatched. Per the germline V gene, CDR1 is LNHDA and CDR2 is SQIVND (reference sequence). DNA of the CDR3: TGTGCCAGTAGTAGGACTCTAGCGGCTACTTACAATGAGCAGTTCTTC. Translating it yields CASSRTLAATYNEQFF.

This chain links TRBV7-2 with TRBJ2-1; TRBD1 agrees at 8 bases. The V and J ends lost 4 bases and 4 bases, in that order; junction bases with no gene match: 6. Germline V CDR1 and CDR2: SGHTA, FQGNSA. CDR3 size: 15 residues. This CDR3 reads CASSYTGGRYNEQFF. The DNA of the CDR3 is TGTGCCAGCAGCTACACAGGGGGGCGATACAATGAGCAGTTCTTC.

This sequence joins TRBV6-1 and TRBJ1-5; no firm D call. The CDR3 extends over 14 amino acids. Trimming pared 2 bases from V and 6 bases from J, leaving 11 bases between. Germline values: CDR1 MNHNS, CDR2 SASEGT. CDR3 sequence: CASSESVGFQPQHF. CDR3 bases: TGTGCCAGCAGTGAAAGTGTCGGGTTTCAGCCCCAGCATTTT.

The chain links TRBV9 to TRBJ2-4; D perhaps matches TRBD1 (6 bases). CDR3 length: 14 amino acids. The germline V gene encodes CDR1 SGDLS and CDR2 YYNGEE. Trimming stripped 3 bases from V and 5 bases from J, with 12 bases between. The CDR3 protein is CASSAGQTQNIQYF. CDR3 nucleotide sequence: TGTGCCAGCAGCGCGGGACAAACTCAAAACATTCAGTACTTC. Full variable domain (rest looked up from reference TRBV9 and TRBJ2-4): DSGVTQTPKHLITATGQRVTLRCSPRSGDLSVYWYQQSLDQGLQFLIQYYNGEERAKGNILERFSAQQFPDLHSELNLSSLELGDSALYFCASSAGQTQNIQYFGAGTRLSVL.

The chain uses TRBV18 and TRBJ2-7, with 9 bases fitting TRBD1. CDR1 KGHSH and CDR2 LQKENI come from the germline V gene. The CDR3 is 15 residues long. Losses at the gene ends were 2 bases for V and 3 bases for J; bases not matched to a gene: 5. The CDR3 region is CASSPSRDRDYEQYF. Written as DNA, the CDR3 is TGTGCCAGCTCACCATCGAGGGACAGGGACTACGAGCAGTACTTC.